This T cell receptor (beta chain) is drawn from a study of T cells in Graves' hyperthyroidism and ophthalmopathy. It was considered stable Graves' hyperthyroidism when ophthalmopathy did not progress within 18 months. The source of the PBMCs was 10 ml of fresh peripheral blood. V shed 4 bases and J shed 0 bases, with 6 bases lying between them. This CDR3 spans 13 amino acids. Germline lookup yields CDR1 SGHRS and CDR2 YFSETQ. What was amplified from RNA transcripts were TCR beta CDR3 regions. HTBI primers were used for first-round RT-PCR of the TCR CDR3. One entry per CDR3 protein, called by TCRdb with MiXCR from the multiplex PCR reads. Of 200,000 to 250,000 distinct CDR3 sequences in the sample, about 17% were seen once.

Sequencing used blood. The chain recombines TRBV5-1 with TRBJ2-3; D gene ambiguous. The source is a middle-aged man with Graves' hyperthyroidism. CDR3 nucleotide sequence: TGCGCCAGCAGCACCGTTAGCACAGATACGCAGTATTTT. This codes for CASSTVSTDTQYF. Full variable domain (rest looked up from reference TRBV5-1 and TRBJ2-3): KAGVTQTPRYLIKTRGQQVTLSCSPISGHRSVSWYQQTPGQGLQFLFEYFSETQRNKGNFPGRFSGRQFSNSRSEMNVSTLELGDSALYLCASSTVSTDTQYFGPGTRLTVL.